These 26 T cell receptor beta chains came from one sample sequenced in a study of CD8 T cells in ankylosing spondylitis. No antigen has been assigned to these receptors. TCRdb independently ran MiXCR on the 5' RACE reads; one entry per CDR3 protein. The sample includes around 770,000 distinct CDR3 sequences, 10% to 15% of them seen just once. Regarding the study as a whole: A motif in TCR beta, a set of under ten highly homologous variants, appeared characteristic of ankylosing spondylitis blood.

The sample comprised blood, either unsorted or a sorted T cell fraction (not recorded which). These receptors were collected from a male donor with ankylosing spondylitis.

The chain links TRBV27 to TRBJ2-5, with 7 bases lining up with TRBD2. The CDR3 is 16 residues long. The germline CDR1 and CDR2 sequences are MNHEY and SMNVEV (reference sequence). Trimming cost V 6 bases and J 0 bases; bases outside gene matches: 10. The CDR3 sequence: CASSQQAGRNQETQYF. The CDR3 coding sequence is TGTGCCAGCAGCCAACAAGCGGGACGGAACCAAGAGACCCAGTACTTC.

In its sample, this clonotype was seen a few times. As DNA, the CDR3 is TGCGCCAGCAGTACCGGGACTAGCGGGAGTACGCAGTATTTT. Its protein product is CASSTGTSGSTQYF. This chain connects TRBV10-1 to TRBJ2-3, with TRBD2 matching 14 bases. CDR3 length: 14 amino acids. Germline loops: CDR1 WNHNN, CDR2 SYGVQD (reference sequence). J lost 8 bases, V lost 5 bases, and 3 bases had no gene match.

This clonotype was recorded at least ten times. This sequence joins TRBV5-6 and TRBJ1-6; D is unclear. V shed 3 bases and J shed 4 bases, with 8 bases lying between them. There are 14 residues in the CDR3. Germline lookup yields CDR1 SGHDT and CDR2 YYEEEE. The CDR3 coding sequence is TGTGCCAGCAGCTCGGACCCTTATAATTCACCCCTCCACTTT. This codes for CASSSDPYNSPLHF.

The chain carries TRBV7-2 and TRBJ2-5; no clear D gene. Germline V lookup: CDR1 SGHTA, CDR2 FQGNSA. V was clipped by 4 bases and J by 4 bases, with 10 bases between them. The CDR3 is made up of 13 amino acids. The CDR3 loop is CASSSRFRETQYF. As DNA, the CDR3 is TGTGCCAGCAGCTCTCGTTTCAGAGAGACCCAGTACTTC.

This sequence joins TRBV7-2 and TRBJ2-1; D tentatively fits TRBD1 or TRBD2 (5 bases each). Germline V gives CDR1 SGHTA, CDR2 FQGNSA. The V gene lost 5 bases and the J gene lost 14 bases, with 19 bases spanning the gap. The CDR3 is made up of 13 amino acids. The CDR3 DNA is TGTGCCAGCAGCCCCCGGGACCTCTCGCTCAAGTTCTTC. Translated: CASSPRDLSLKFF.

The V gene is TRBV29-1, the J gene TRBJ2-3, with 8 bases lining up with TRBD2. This CDR3 has 12 residues. Germline V lookup: CDR1 SQVTM, CDR2 ANQGSEA. CDR3 nucleotide sequence: TGCAGTGTAGCGGGGCTTACAGATACGCAGTATTTT. This gives the protein CSVAGLTDTQYF.

This clonotype turned up a few times. The CDR3 region is CASSPRTGRNEQFF. CDR3 nucleotides: TGTGCCAGCAGCCCCCGGACAGGGAGGAATGAGCAGTTCTTC. The rearrangement uses TRBV7-2 and TRBJ2-1; TRBD1 matches at 8 bases. The germline V gene has CDR1 SGHTA and CDR2 FQGNSA. The ends lost 5 bases at V and 7 bases at J; junction bases unmatched: 7. The CDR3 totals 14 residues.

CDR3 region: CSARDLIQRPPYEQYF. DNA for the CDR3: TGCAGTGCTAGAGATCTAATCCAGCGGCCCCCCTACGAGCAGTACTTC. This chain connects TRBV20-1 to TRBJ2-7; a weak D match, TRBD2 (5 bases). Germline V CDR1 and CDR2: DFQATT, SNEGSKA (reference sequence). CDR3 length: 16 residues. Deletions cut 0 bases from V and 2 bases from J, with 17 bases between.

This clonotype has just a few counts. This rearrangement joins TRBV7-6 to TRBJ2-1, with a weak D call TRBD2 (6 bases). The V end was cut by 5 bases, the J end by 9 bases, with 14 bases between. The CDR3 loop spans 13 amino acids. Looked up from germline, CDR1 is SGHVS and CDR2 is FNYEAQ. The CDR3 sequence: CASSVDEEGEQFF. The CDR3 coding sequence is TGTGCCAGCAGCGTGGACGAGGAGGGTGAGCAGTTCTTC. The full variable domain, its missing parts supplied by reference TRBV7-6 and TRBJ2-1, is GAGVSQSPRYKVTKRGQDVALRCDPISGHVSLYWYRQALGQGPEFLTYFNYEAQQDKSGLPNDRFSAERPEGSISTLTIQRTEQRDSAMYRCASSVDEEGEQFFGPGTRLTVL.

The chain links TRBV5-1 to TRBJ2-1; unclear D gene. The CDR3 length is 12 residues. In germline, CDR1 is SGHRS, CDR2 YFSETQ. Trimming removed 9 bases at V and 5 bases at J, with 12 bases between. CDR3 protein: CATATYDNEQFF. CDR3 nucleotide sequence: TGCGCCACCGCAACATACGACAATGAGCAGTTCTTC.

This clonotype was picked up many times. The chain carries TRBV20-1 and TRBJ1-4; D remains ambiguous. This CDR3 comprises 13 residues. V shed 8 bases and J shed 3 bases, with 13 bases lying between them. From germline, CDR1 is DFQATT and CDR2 SNEGSKA (reference sequence). CDR3 sequence reads: CSSNDGSNEKLFF. The CDR3 DNA reads TGCAGTTCGAACGACGGCTCTAATGAAAAACTGTTTTTT.

This clonotype was observed many times. The V call is TRBV6-1, the J call TRBJ1-1; TRBD1 aligns across 8 bases. CDR3 length: 16 amino acids. V shed 6 bases, J shed 0 bases, and the junction held 9 bases outside the gene matches. The germline V gene has CDR1 MNHNS and CDR2 SASEGT. The CDR3 region has the DNA TGTGCCAGCAGACCCACAGGGGGAGGACTGAACACTGAAGCTTTCTTT. Translation: CASRPTGGGLNTEAFF.

This clonotype was observed a handful of times. This chain connects TRBV12-3 or TRBV12-4 to TRBJ1-1, with D unclear. The CDR3 is 14 residues long. Trimming took off 4 bases at V and 7 bases at J, with 16 bases between the two ends. CDR3 in amino acids: CASSWAPTEHEAFF. The CDR3 DNA reads TGTGCCAGCAGTTGGGCCCCCACGGAGCATGAAGCTTTCTTT.

The chain uses TRBV5-6 and TRBJ1-2, with D tentatively TRBD1 (5 bases). Deletions cut 6 bases from V and 9 bases from J, with 24 bases between. Germline loops: CDR1 SGHDT, CDR2 YYEEEE. The CDR3 runs 15 residues. The CDR3, as DNA: TGTGCCAGCACCCCAACAGGCGGCTCGGTATTTAGCTACACCTTC. Its protein product is CASTPTGGSVFSYTF.

The chain carries TRBV6-1 and TRBJ2-3; D gene ambiguous. CDR3 length: 15 amino acids. Trimming took 6 bases from V and 0 from J, leaving 13 bases between them. Germline V gene lookup returns CDR1 MNHNS and CDR2 SASEGT. CDR3 residues: CASRDGPTSTDTQYF. DNA of the CDR3: TGTGCCAGCAGGGACGGTCCTACTAGCACAGATACGCAGTATTTT.

This clonotype was counted a few times. The gene calls are TRBV10-3 and TRBJ2-1; possibly TRBD2 for D (6 bases). CDR1 ENHRY and CDR2 SYGVKD come from the germline V gene. The CDR3 covers 15 residues. V lost 2 bases to trimming and J lost 5 bases, with 13 bases between them. The DNA of the CDR3 is TGTGCCATCAGTGAGCCATTTAGCGGAAACAATGAGCAGTTCTTC. Encoded protein: CAISEPFSGNNEQFF.

The chain recombines TRBV6-2 or TRBV6-3 with TRBJ2-2, with unresolved D. The length of the CDR3 is 14 residues. Germline V lookup: CDR1 MNHEY, CDR2 SVGEGT. Here the CDR3 reads CASARDPGTGELFF. The CDR3 DNA reads TGTGCTTCTGCTCGCGACCCAGGCACCGGGGAGCTGTTTTTT.

This clonotype was seen only a few times. V usage is TRBV10-3 and J usage is TRBJ1-5, with TRBD1 as a possible D gene (6 bases). Trimming cost V 5 bases and J 5 bases, with 10 bases left between them. Germline CDR1 is ENHRY and CDR2 is SYGVKD. The CDR3 has 13 residues. Here the CDR3 DNA reads TGTGCCATCAGTAGGACAGTAGATCAGCCCCAGCATTTT. It codes for CAISRTVDQPQHF.

The CDR3 spells CASSPRDSGNQPQHF. In nucleotides, the CDR3 is TGTGCCAGCAGTCCCAGGGACAGCGGAAATCAGCCCCAGCATTTT. The chain recombines TRBV6-2 or TRBV6-3 with TRBJ1-5, with TRBD1 identical over 7 bases. Looked up from germline, CDR1 is MNHEY and CDR2 is SVGEGT. There are 15 residues in the CDR3. J gave up 4 bases and V 5 bases, and 8 bases lay outside the gene matches.

This clonotype occurred many times. The gene calls are TRBV20-1 and TRBJ1-6; 7 bases agree with TRBD1. Germline V lookup: CDR1 DFQATT, CDR2 SNEGSKA (reference sequence). Germline trimming cut 5 bases from V and 5 bases from J; bases unmatched to any gene: 6. The CDR3 has 14 residues. CDR3 nucleotide sequence: TGCAGTGCTGGCAGGGGGTTAAATAATTCACCCCTCCACTTT. Protein product: CSAGRGLNNSPLHF.

This clonotype was found a few times. The chain has TRBV12-3 or TRBV12-4 and TRBJ2-4, with TRBD1 matching over 8 bases. This CDR3 has 16 residues. V gave up 7 bases and J gave up 2 bases; unmatched junction bases: 10. CDR3 sequence (DNA): TGTGCCAGCACCCTAGGACAGGGATTTACCAAAAACATTCAGTACTTC. It is translated as CASTLGQGFTKNIQYF.

This clonotype was picked up many times. The J gene is TRBJ2-5, the V gene TRBV20-1, with TRBD2 identical over 11 bases. The CDR3 runs to 15 residues. Germline CDR1 is DFQATT and CDR2 is SNEGSKA (reference sequence). V was clipped by 3 bases and J by 1 base; unmatched bases: 4. The CDR3: CSASSLAGGQETQYF. CDR3 sequence (DNA): TGCAGTGCTAGTAGCCTAGCGGGAGGCCAAGAGACCCAGTACTTC.

The chain uses TRBV30 and TRBJ2-3, with 10 bases aligning to TRBD1. This CDR3 region has 15 residues. The V segment lost 1 base and the J segment 2 bases; nucleotides outside the gene matches: 3. In germline, CDR1 is GTSNPN, CDR2 SVGIG (reference sequence). The CDR3 loop is CAWSGTGGLTDTQYF. The CDR3 coding sequence is TGTGCCTGGAGTGGGACAGGGGGTCTCACAGATACGCAGTATTTT.

The chain has TRBV7-2 and TRBJ1-1; no firm D call. V lost 5 bases to trimming and J lost 6 bases, with 13 bases between them. The CDR3 consists of 13 residues. Germline V gene lookup returns CDR1 SGHTA and CDR2 FQGNSA. The CDR3 spells CASSPQMGAEAFF. CDR3 DNA sequence: TGTGCCAGCAGCCCCCAGATGGGTGCTGAAGCTTTCTTT.

In its sample, this clonotype was seen many times. The J gene is TRBJ1-6, the V gene TRBV5-1; 9 bases are a match to TRBD1. The CDR3 covers 15 residues. V lost 4 bases and J lost 5; bases outside the gene matches: 4. Germline V lookup: CDR1 SGHRS, CDR2 YFSETQ. CDR3 sequence (DNA): TGCGCCAGCAGCCCATGGACAGGGGATAATTCACCCCTCCACTTT. Its protein is CASSPWTGDNSPLHF.

This sequence joins TRBV5-5 and TRBJ2-5, with D unclear. CDR1 SGHKS and CDR2 YYEKEE come from the germline V gene (reference sequence). V dropped 2 bases and J dropped 7 bases, with 12 bases sitting between them. CDR3 length: 13 residues. CDR3 sequence (DNA): TGTGCCAGCAGCTTTCTGGGAAGATCGACCCAGTACTTC. Its protein is CASSFLGRSTQYF.